This is a list of T cell receptor beta chains from one sample in a study of blood T cell repertoires in COVID-19. Method: immunoSEQ multiplex PCR; TCRdb's copy keeps in-frame clones and lacks some. This table holds some 270,000 clones, roughly 84% found once. What was sequenced was peripheral blood. All receptors derive from a person between 70 and 80 years old with COVID-19, enrolled during active disease. CDR3s leave out the opening cysteine and the closing phenylalanine or tryptophan. Each record gives: J gene, V gene, CDR3 protein.

>TRBJ2-6|TRBV27
ASSFTGANVLT
>TRBJ2-7|TRBV15
ATNRGVAGLDEQY
>TRBJ2-1|TRBV28
ASSWSSGTIGNEQF
>TRBJ1-6|TRBV28
ASSRTTPPLH
>TRBJ2-5|TRBV5-1
ASSKGTGQETQY
>TRBJ2-2|TRBV4-2
ASSPLPGVTGELF
>TRBJ2-6|TRBV2
ASRRLRGGSGANVLT
>TRBJ2-1|TRBV27
ASSLIEASRNEQF
>TRBJ1-6|TRBV29-1
SAVTGQNSPLH
>TRBJ2-5|TRBV14
ASSHGTLQETQY
>TRBJ2-1|TRBV7-3
ASSQAGAYNEQF
>TRBJ2-7|TRBV9
ASSVGGTSNYEQY
>TRBJ1-4|TRBV28
ASSLRAGTSIKLF
>TRBJ1-4|TRBV5-1
ASSPGDTEKLF
>TRBJ1-4|TRBV30
AWQAGTNEKLF
>TRBJ1-6|TRBV28
ATSAGSSPLH
>TRBJ1-1|TRBV3-1/TRBV3-2
ASSQLSTGRNTEAF
>TRBJ2-2|TRBV13
ASSLPHRGRTYTGELF
>TRBJ1-6|TRBV28
ASRQTGGLTLH